The next 18 T cell receptor beta chains were all read from a single sample in a study of blood T cells in healthy people across ages. Sample-barcoded 5' priming and a J-beta primer mix drove a second PCR of about 6 to 12 cycles. TCRdb re-derived calls from the 5' RACE reads in MiXCR, one entry per CDR3 protein. The sample includes around 1.5 million distinct CDR3 sequences, around 39% of them seen just once. The sequenced sample was blood. The receptor source for this set is a woman under 30 in good health.

The chain uses TRBV20-1 and TRBJ1-2; perhaps TRBD1 as D (5 bases). With 0 bases removed from V and 6 bases from J, the gap between germline ends came to 20 bases. Germline V lookup: CDR1 DFQATT, CDR2 SNEGSKA (reference sequence). The CDR3 runs 16 residues. In DNA form, the CDR3 reads TGCAGTGCTAGAGATATGACGGCTGGGACCTTCCATGGCTACACCTTC. This translates into CSARDMTAGTFHGYTF.

This clonotype turned up a few times. V and J are TRBV5-1 and TRBJ1-1; possible D gene TRBD1, 5 bases. Germline CDR1 SGHRS, CDR2 YFSETQ. V was trimmed by 4 bases and J by 0 bases, leaving 13 bases between them. The CDR3 sequence is 15 residues long. Here the CDR3 reads CASSGALQMNTEAFF. CDR3 in DNA: TGCGCCAGCAGCGGGGCCTTACAAATGAACACTGAAGCTTTCTTT.

V is TRBV10-3 and J is TRBJ1-1; D is ambiguous. V was clipped by 6 bases and J by 1 base, with 12 bases between them. Germline lookup yields CDR1 ENHRY and CDR2 SYGVKD. The CDR3 totals 14 residues. The CDR3 here is CAISVDPTNTEAFF. The CDR3 DNA sequence: TGTGCCATCAGCGTAGATCCGACGAACACTGAAGCTTTCTTT.

The chain is built from TRBV7-2 and TRBJ2-5; no firm D call. The germline V gene encodes CDR1 SGHTA and CDR2 FQGNSA. The CDR3 has 14 residues. The V end lost 2 bases, the J end lost 2 bases, and 9 bases lay between the germline ends. The CDR3 nucleotides are TGTGCCAGCAGCTTACCGTTTAGGCAAGAGACCCAGTACTTC. Translation: CASSLPFRQETQYF.

This sequence joins TRBV20-1 and TRBJ1-6; possible D gene TRBD1, 5 bases. V lost 0 bases and J 6 bases, leaving 9 bases between the germline ends. Germline CDR1 reads DFQATT; CDR2 reads SNEGSKA (reference sequence). This CDR3 contains 14 residues. This CDR3 reads CSAREARVNSPLHF. The CDR3 bases are TGCAGTGCTAGAGAGGCCAGGGTTAATTCACCCCTCCACTTT.

This chain links TRBV7-9 with TRBJ1-1; possibly TRBD1 for D (6 bases). The CDR3 is 16 residues long. Germline loops: CDR1 SEHNR, CDR2 FQNEAQ (reference sequence). Trimming shortened V by 5 bases and J by 1 base, and 17 bases separated the two germline ends. The CDR3 is CASSPRSGARNTEAFF. CDR3 coding DNA: TGTGCCAGCAGCCCACGATCGGGGGCCAGGAACACTGAAGCTTTCTTT. Combining the CDR3 with reference TRBV7-9 and TRBJ1-1 gives the whole variable domain DTGVSQNPRHKITKRGQNVTFRCDPISEHNRLYWYRQTLGQGPEFLTYFQNEAQLEKSRLLSDRFSAERPKGSFSTLEIQRTEQGDSAMYLCASSPRSGARNTEAFFGQGTRLTVV.

V gene TRBV12-3 or TRBV12-4 combines with J gene TRBJ1-1; D is perhaps TRBD1 (5 bases). V was cut by 4 bases and J by 4 bases, with 10 bases left in between. The CDR3 totals 13 residues. The CDR3 region has the DNA TGTGCCAGCAGTTGGGACCCCAGCACTGAAGCTTTCTTT. Its protein product is CASSWDPSTEAFF.

This clonotype has a handful of counts. For the CDR3, the DNA is TGCGCCAGCAGCAGTAGCGGGAGCGGAGAGACCCAGTACTTC. Translating gives CASSSSGSGETQYF. This chain connects TRBV5-1 to TRBJ2-5; 9 bases align to TRBD2. The CDR3 sequence is 14 residues long. V shed 4 bases and J 4 bases; nucleotides not matched to a gene: 5. CDR1 and CDR2 from the germline V gene are SGHRS and YFSETQ.

V usage is TRBV7-2 and J usage is TRBJ2-7, with a possible D match to TRBD1 (6 bases). CDR3 length equals 14 residues. Germline values: CDR1 SGHTA, CDR2 FQGNSA. Trimming removed 3 bases from V and 2 bases from J, with 11 bases in between. DNA for the CDR3: TGTGCCAGCAGCTTGGTGAAGGGGGCCTACGAGCAGTACTTC. Encoded protein: CASSLVKGAYEQYF.

V gene TRBV2 combines with J gene TRBJ1-1; TRBD1 is a possible D gene (6 bases). Trimming left V 1 base short and J 5 bases short, with 8 bases between. Germline CDR1 and CDR2: SNHLY and FYNNEI. The CDR3 length is 13 residues. The CDR3: CASSEEGGTEAFF. CDR3 bases: TGTGCCAGCAGTGAAGAGGGGGGAACTGAAGCTTTCTTT.

The rearrangement uses TRBV29-1 and TRBJ2-1, with D tentatively TRBD2 (5 bases). The CDR3 runs to 17 residues. Germline CDR1 reads SQVTM; CDR2 reads ANQGSEA. The ends were cut back, 5 bases at V and 0 bases at J, with 20 bases in the middle. The CDR3 region is CSVPDTSSSGSYNEQFF. In DNA form, the CDR3 reads TGCAGCGTTCCCGACACGTCTAGCTCGGGCTCCTACAATGAGCAGTTCTTC.

V and J are TRBV13 and TRBJ2-7, with 8 bases aligning to TRBD2. Germline V gene lookup returns CDR1 PRHDT and CDR2 FYEKMQ (reference sequence). There are 19 residues in the CDR3. V was pared by 1 base and J by 7 bases, with 21 bases of the junction left unmatched. The CDR3 loop is CASSLEQGRVAGSFNEQYF. The CDR3 bases are TGTGCCAGCAGCTTAGAACAGGGTCGTGTAGCGGGGTCCTTCAATGAGCAGTACTTC.

The rearrangement joins TRBV29-1 to TRBJ2-5; D gene unclear. The CDR3 length is 12 residues. Trimming stripped 6 bases from V and 2 bases from J, with 10 bases between. Germline V gene data show CDR1 as SQVTM and CDR2 as ANQGSEA. This chain's CDR3 is CSVGSSQETQYF. In DNA form, the CDR3 reads TGCAGCGTGGGCAGCTCACAAGAGACCCAGTACTTC. The whole variable domain, remainder taken from reference TRBV29-1 and TRBJ2-5, is SAVISQKPSRDICQRGTSLTIQCQVDSQVTMMFWYRQQPGQSLTLIATANQGSEATYESGFVIDKFPISRPNLTFSTLTVSNMSPEDSSIYLCSVGSSQETQYFGPGTRLLVL.

The chain employs TRBV6-5 and TRBJ2-5; TRBD2 aligns across 9 bases. Trimming took 6 bases from V and 0 from J; bases not matched to a gene: 8. The CDR3 length is 16 residues. Germline-derived CDR1 and CDR2 are MNHEY and SVGAGI. The CDR3 DNA reads TGTGCCAGCAGCACGGGGCTAGCGGGGTACCAAGAGACCCAGTACTTC. Translation gives CASSTGLAGYQETQYF.

Of note for this clonotype: A much larger clone differs from this one at a single base, so this may be a read error. This CDR3 is CACSFGGLTDTQYF. Written as DNA, the CDR3 is TGTGCCTGCAGTTTCGGCGGGCTCACAGATACGCAGTATTTT. The genes are TRBV6-6 and TRBJ2-3; tentatively, D is TRBD2 (5 bases). CDR1 and CDR2 (germline): MNHNY, SVGAGI (reference sequence). This CDR3 comprises 14 residues.

The chain uses TRBV6-2 or TRBV6-3 and TRBJ2-3; 13 bases fit TRBD2. Trimming took 1 base from V and 1 from J; bases not matched to a gene: 2. The CDR3 has 17 amino acids. Germline V gene data show CDR1 as MNHEY and CDR2 as SVGEGT. As DNA, the CDR3 is TGTGCCAGCAGTTACTATGGACTAGCGGGGGGCACAGATACGCAGTATTTT. Protein: CASSYYGLAGGTDTQYF.

In its sample, this clonotype was seen a few times. This CDR3 is CASSPILYEQYF. The DNA for the CDR3 is TGTGCCAGCAGTCCGATCCTTTACGAGCAGTACTTC. V gene TRBV12-3 or TRBV12-4 combines with J gene TRBJ2-7; D is ambiguous. The CDR3 length is 12 residues. The V end lost 5 bases, the J end lost 4 bases, and 9 bases lay between the germline ends.

This clonotype is a singleton in its sample. This chain uses TRBV20-1 with TRBJ2-7; 9 nucleotides align to TRBD2. The CDR3 loop spans 16 amino acids. V dropped 4 bases and J dropped 5; count of bases not matched to a gene: 15. Germline values: CDR1 DFQATT, CDR2 SNEGSKA (reference sequence). CDR3 DNA sequence: TGCAGTGCTATATCAGCGGGAGGCGGCACCTTAAACGAGCAGTACTTC. It specifies CSAISAGGGTLNEQYF.